The TCR beta chain under discussion was sequenced for a study of human T cells and chemical hapten exposure. Study information: It was small differences in pooled library volume that mainly caused per-sample TCR yields to vary. Findings and caveats of the study: TCRs above 1 in 1000 frequency did not change with DPC sensitization.

In the library, unique molecular identifiers were attached to individual cDNA molecules. Original processing methods: Counting gave a median of about 89,000 TCRs per sample, with values ranging from about 23,224 to 690,600. Each CDR3 protein gets one entry after TCRdb re-called the RACE reads with MiXCR. These V and J calls rely on TCRdb rather than the paper's analysis. The sample consists of fewer than 85,000 distinct CDR3 sequences, around 9.3% of them appearing once. Time point in this sample: healthy volunteer bleed at 6 weeks. Total RNA was isolated from whole blood that had not been fractionated. This clonotype was recorded a few times. Its antigen is as yet unknown. The sequence was obtained from a female donor in good health. Some clones in this sample may be carry-over from other donors' samples. Sequences were obtained from whole blood.

This CDR3 is CASSRQGFVAEQYF. The CDR3 nucleotides are TGTGCCAGCAGTCGCCAGGGATTTGTGGCCGAGCAGTACTTC. This chain connects TRBV27 to TRBJ2-7; tentative D call: TRBD1 (5 bases). CDR3 length equals 14 residues. Germline V lookup: CDR1 MNHEY, CDR2 SMNVEV (reference sequence). The V and J ends lost 5 bases and 6 bases respectively, with 17 bases between them.